This entry features one T cell receptor (beta chain) sequence. This sample was included in a study of T cell responses to AZD1222 COVID-19 vaccine. Per the germline V gene, CDR1 is LNHNV and CDR2 is YYDKDF (reference sequence). This CDR3 contains 16 residues. The V and J ends lost 8 bases and 2 bases, in that order; junction bases with no gene match: 13. This table comes from immunoSEQ multiplex PCR, and its TCRdb copy is limited to in-frame clones, with some not included. The sample carries fewer than 110,000 clones, 89% recorded once. This sample comprised peripheral blood, obtained on day 0 of AZD1222 vaccination. This clonotype was sampled from an adult in good health. The chain couples TRBV15 to TRBJ2-7, with 9 bases lining up with TRBD1. CDR3 DNA: TGTGCCACCTCACCGAGGGGGAGGACAGGGGCCTACGAGCAGTACTTC. Its translation is CATSPRGRTGAYEQYF.